The 16 T cell receptor beta chains given below trace back to one sample, sequenced in a study of chronic HIV infection and antiretroviral therapy. TCRdb ran MiXCR on the 5' RACE reads and lists one entry per CDR3 protein. The data contain some 46,000 distinct CDR3 sequences, about 19% of them singletons. Sequences were obtained from peripheral blood. These receptors were taken from an adult who had HIV and had not received antiretroviral therapy, or was an uninfected healthy control (not recorded which).

V and J are TRBV28 and TRBJ2-6, with no clear D. Trimming pared 0 bases from V and 1 base from J, leaving 4 bases between. Looked up from germline, CDR1 is MDHEN and CDR2 is SYDVKM. This CDR3 has 15 residues. As DNA, the CDR3 is TGTGCCAGCAGTTTATGGTGGTCTGGGGCCAACGTCCTGACTTTC. As protein: CASSLWWSGANVLTF.

The chain links TRBV20-1 to TRBJ1-5; 7 positions match TRBD1. V lost 5 bases, J lost 2 bases, and 6 bases stayed unmatched. Germline V lookup: CDR1 DFQATT, CDR2 SNEGSKA (reference sequence). The CDR3 loop spans 14 amino acids. This CDR3 is CSASFGTGNQPQHF. Written as DNA, the CDR3 is TGCAGTGCTTCTTTCGGGACAGGCAATCAGCCCCAGCATTTT.

This clonotype was seen a handful of times. V is TRBV28 and J is TRBJ1-1; D uncertain. V lost 6 bases to trimming and J lost 6 bases, with 23 bases between them. Germline CDR1 and CDR2: MDHEN and SYDVKM. The CDR3 runs to 16 residues. CDR3 sequence (DNA): TGTGCCAGCAGCCCTTCTTCCGGGCCCCACCTGCCTGAAGCTTTCTTT. Its protein is CASSPSSGPHLPEAFF.

The CDR3 coding sequence is TGTGCCAGCAGTTTAACCCAGGGGGCGTACTATGGCTACACCTTC. As protein: CASSLTQGAYYGYTF. This rearrangement joins TRBV12-3 or TRBV12-4 to TRBJ1-2, with 8 nucleotides matching TRBD1. The CDR3 has 15 residues. V trimming: 2 bases; J trimming: 3 bases; junction bases outside the gene matches: 5.

The J gene is TRBJ1-5, the V gene TRBV24-1, with TRBD1 as a possible D gene (6 bases). Trimming left V 7 bases short and J 1 base short, with 13 bases between. CDR1 is KGHDR, CDR2 SFDVKD, per germline. This CDR3 is 15 amino acids long. CDR3 bases: TGTGCCACCAGCCTAGGGGGGGGAAGCAATCAGCCCCAGCATTTT. Translated: CATSLGGGSNQPQHF.

CDR3 nucleotides: TGCAGCGTTGGGACAGGGGGAGGCTACACCTTC. Protein sequence: CSVGTGGGYTF. V and J are TRBV29-1 and TRBJ1-2, with TRBD1 matching over 10 bases. CDR1 and CDR2 (germline): SQVTM, ANQGSEA. CDR3 size: 11 residues. After removal of 4 bases from V and 8 bases from J, the junction contained 1 base not matched to a gene.

This clonotype turned up a few times. V usage is TRBV29-1 and J usage is TRBJ2-3; D may be TRBD2 (6 bases). CDR1 and CDR2 (germline): SQVTM, ANQGSEA. This CDR3 region has 14 residues. Trimming stripped 6 bases from V and 1 base from J, with 14 bases between. CDR3 in DNA: TGCAGCGTCGCGACATTAGCGGGCACAGATACGCAGTATTTT. This gives the protein CSVATLAGTDTQYF.

The chain links TRBV29-1 to TRBJ1-1; TRBD1 matches at 9 bases. Trimming took 7 bases from V and 1 from J; bases not matched to a gene: 7. Germline V CDR1 and CDR2: SQVTM, ANQGSEA. CDR3 length: 14 residues. As DNA, the CDR3 is TGCAGCGCCGGGACAGGGCGGAGGAACACTGAAGCTTTCTTT. This gives the protein CSAGTGRRNTEAFF.

The sample holds a few counts of this clonotype. This chain links TRBV12-3 or TRBV12-4 with TRBJ2-3; D is uncertain. This CDR3 comprises 12 residues. Deletions cut 3 bases from V and 4 bases from J, with 5 bases between. CDR3 bases: TGTGCCAGCAGTTTCCTACCAGATACGCAGTATTTT. Its translation: CASSFLPDTQYF.

CDR3 DNA sequence: TGTGCCAGCAGCGTTCGGTTCGGCAGCGTCTCCTACGAGCAGTACTTC. It codes for CASSVRFGSVSYEQYF. This rearrangement joins TRBV9 to TRBJ2-7, with unresolved D. The CDR3 length is 16 residues. Per germline, CDR1 SGDLS and CDR2 YYNGEE. Trimming removed 2 bases at V and 0 bases at J, with 15 bases between.

There are a few counts of this clonotype. The chain recombines TRBV6-5 with TRBJ2-7, with 13 bases matching TRBD2. The CDR3 is 13 residues long. V lost 8 bases, J lost 5 bases, and 3 bases stayed unmatched. Germline V gene lookup returns CDR1 MNHEY and CDR2 SVGAGI. CDR3 residues: CASSGLAGDEQYF. CDR3 coding DNA: TGTGCCAGCTCCGGACTAGCGGGAGACGAGCAGTACTTC.

The rearrangement links TRBV29-1 to TRBJ2-2; 12 bases are a match to TRBD2. With V trimmed by 7 bases and J by 6 bases, 6 bases remained unmatched. The CDR3 spans 14 residues. Looked up from germline, CDR1 is SQVTM and CDR2 is ANQGSEA. CDR3 in amino acids: CSARLAGESGELFF. The CDR3 DNA reads as TGCAGCGCTCGACTAGCGGGAGAATCCGGGGAGCTGTTTTTT.

J is TRBJ2-1 and V is TRBV5-1; 9 bases are shared with TRBD2. From germline, CDR1 is SGHRS and CDR2 YFSETQ. The CDR3 runs to 15 residues. The trim removed 4 bases at V and 8 bases at J, leaving 10 bases unmatched. DNA for the CDR3: TGCGCCAGCAGCGCCGGACTAGCGACGTTCGATGAGCAGTTCTTC. It is translated as CASSAGLATFDEQFF.

This clonotype was seen a handful of times. The chain recombines TRBV28 with TRBJ2-4, with D possibly being TRBD1 or TRBD2 (5 bases each). Trimming removed 6 bases at V and 2 bases at J, with 17 bases between. Germline loops: CDR1 MDHEN, CDR2 SYDVKM. This CDR3 has 16 residues. The CDR3 reads CASSPQDRGPKNIQYF. The CDR3 DNA is TGTGCCAGCAGCCCTCAGGACCGGGGCCCCAAAAACATTCAGTACTTC. The full variable domain, its missing parts supplied by reference TRBV28 and TRBJ2-4, is DVKVTQSSRYLVKRTGEKVFLECVQDMDHENMFWYRQDPGLGLRLIYFSYDVKMKEKGDIPEGYSVSREKKERFSLILESASTNQTSMYLCASSPQDRGPKNIQYFGAGTRLSVL.

V usage is TRBV5-1 and J usage is TRBJ2-7; D unresolved. The CDR3 consists of 14 residues. Germline V lookup: CDR1 SGHRS, CDR2 YFSETQ. Between the trimmed V and J ends, which lost 4 bases and 0 bases, there was a span of 11 bases. In DNA, the CDR3 is TGCGCCAGCAGCCCCCGGACCCGCTCCTACGAGCAGTACTTC. Translating gives CASSPRTRSYEQYF.

The chain couples TRBV20-1 to TRBJ2-1, with 10 bases fitting TRBD2. Germline V gene sequence: CDR1 DFQATT, CDR2 SNEGSKA (reference sequence). This CDR3 region has 12 residues. V shed 0 bases and J 15 bases; nucleotides not matched to a gene: 5. The CDR3 region has the DNA TGCAGTGCTAGAGATCCGGGACTAGCGTCGTTCTTC. It specifies CSARDPGLASFF.